This T cell receptor (beta chain) was sequenced during a study of T cell changes during pregnancy in multiple sclerosis (dated by TCRdb to 2018 to 2020). General notes on the study: Changes in the T cell repertoire over the course of pregnancy were examined in this study in women with multiple sclerosis.

The CDR3 measures 13 amino acids from cysteine to phenylalanine. Here the CDR3 DNA is all that survives: 39 bases in frame from base 1. Clipping removes 4 bases from V and 3 bases from J, with 0 as the unmatched junction base count. CDR1 and CDR2 are drawn from the germline V gene: MRHNA, SNTAGT. Note on this clone: Its antigen target is currently unknown. No per-base quality is available; no much larger clone lies one base away.

Library preparation was by the immunoSEQ multiplex PCR assay. This is the immuneACCESS table as TCRdb keeps it, with only in-frame sequences that have V and J called. A part of the clones is gone; compared with another copy, unresolved V genes explain less than half, and the rest is unexplained. The sample records approximately 45,000 clones, approximately 89% of which are singletons. About 3% of the sample lies in the top ten. Recombination linked TRBV6-4 to TRBJ2-5; 9 middle bases align to TRBD2. The source is a female donor with multiple sclerosis, enrolled in a pregnancy study. The input for sequencing was CD8+ T cells from peripheral blood mononuclear cells, taken in the second trimester of pregnancy. The DNA sequence reads TGTGCCAGCAGTGGGACTAGCGAAGAGACCCAGTACTTC. It translates as CASSGTSEETQYF.